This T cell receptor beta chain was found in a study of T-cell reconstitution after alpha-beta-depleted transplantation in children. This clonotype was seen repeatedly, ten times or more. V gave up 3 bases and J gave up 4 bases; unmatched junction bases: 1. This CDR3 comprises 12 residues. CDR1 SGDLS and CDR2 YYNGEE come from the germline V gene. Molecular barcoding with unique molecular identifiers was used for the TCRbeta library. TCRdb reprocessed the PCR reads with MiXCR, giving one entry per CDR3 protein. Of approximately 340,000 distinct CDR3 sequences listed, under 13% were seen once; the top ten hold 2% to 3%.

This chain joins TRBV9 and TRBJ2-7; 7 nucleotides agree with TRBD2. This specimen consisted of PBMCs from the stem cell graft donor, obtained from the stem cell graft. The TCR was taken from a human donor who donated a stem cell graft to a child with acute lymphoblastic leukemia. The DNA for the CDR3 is TGTGCCAGCAGCGGGGAGGGTTACGAGCAGTACTTC. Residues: CASSGEGYEQYF.